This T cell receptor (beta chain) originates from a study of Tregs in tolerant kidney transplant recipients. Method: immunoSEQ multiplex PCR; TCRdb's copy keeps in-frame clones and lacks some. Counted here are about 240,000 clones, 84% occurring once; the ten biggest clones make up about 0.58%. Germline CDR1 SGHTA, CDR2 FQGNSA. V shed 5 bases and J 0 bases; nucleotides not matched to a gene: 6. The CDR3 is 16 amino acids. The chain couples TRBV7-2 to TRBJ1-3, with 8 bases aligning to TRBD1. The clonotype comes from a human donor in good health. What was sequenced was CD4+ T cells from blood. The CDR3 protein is CASSLRDRNSGNTIYF. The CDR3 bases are TGTGCCAGCAGCCTACGGGACAGGAACTCTGGAAACACCATATATTTT.